This T cell receptor (beta chain) was found in a study of human T cells and chemical hapten exposure. TCRdb re-called the RACE reads with MiXCR, one entry per CDR3 protein. The sample holds more than 110,000 distinct CDR3 sequences; around 11% are singletons and the top ten take around 1.4%. This clonotype was counted at least ten times. The CDR3 spans 15 residues. Germline loops: CDR1 SGHTA, CDR2 FQGNSA. Trimming cost V 3 bases and J 1 base, with 13 bases left between them. Time point meaning: patch test 2, 6 weeks after DPC sensitization. Treatment indicated: therapeutic diphenylcyclopropenone sensitization with weekly scalp DPC.

The specimen was whole blood, collected in connection with sensitization to the hapten diphenylcyclopropenone (DPC). The receptor was isolated from a woman aged 45-65 years with alopecia areata. Some clones in this sample may be carry-over from other donors' samples. The rearrangement uses TRBV7-2 and TRBJ2-7; D unresolved. CDR3 DNA sequence: TGTGCCAGCAGCTTCCCACAAGCCCTATCCTACGAGCAGTACTTC. It encodes CASSFPQALSYEQYF. The full variable domain, its missing parts supplied by reference TRBV7-2 and TRBJ2-7, is GAGVSQSPSNKVTEKGKDVELRCDPISGHTALYWYRQSLGQGLEFLIYFQGNSAPDKSGLPSDRFSAERTGGSVSTLTIQRTQQEDSAVYLCASSFPQALSYEQYFGPGTRLTVT.